At least ten counts were recorded for the clone carrying this T cell receptor (beta chain). This CDR3 has 16 amino acids. Trimming left V 5 bases short and J 4 bases short, with 15 bases between. Germline V gives CDR1 MNHNY, CDR2 SVGAGI (reference sequence). Regions amplified from RNA transcripts were the TCR beta CDR3 regions. Using the HTBI primer set, a first-round RT-PCR was run on the TCR CDR3. TCRdb redid the calling of the multiplex PCR reads with MiXCR, one entry per CDR3 protein. Of fewer than 400,000 distinct CDR3 sequences in the sample, roughly 13% were seen once. This specimen comes from a study of T cells in Graves' hyperthyroidism and ophthalmopathy.

The source of this sequence is a man in his forties or fifties with Graves' ophthalmopathy. V usage is TRBV6-6 and J usage is TRBJ2-6; D unclear. What was sequenced was blood. CDR3: CASSHRVPSGANVLTF. CDR3 sequence (DNA): TGTGCCAGCAGTCATCGAGTACCGTCCGGGGCCAACGTCCTGACTTTC.